This T cell receptor beta chain was identified in a study of Tregs in tolerant kidney transplant recipients. Study-wide findings and caveats: Few patients were studied, so findings need validation in larger groups. Activated donor B cell expansion appeared to reveal the most relevant donor-specific TCRbeta repertoire.

With respect to this clone: The antigen is undetermined.

Mixed chimerism was transient after nonmyeloablative marrow transplants from related graft donors. Unstimulated Tregs (CD4+CD25+CD127-) and CD4+CD25- non-Tregs were sorted from PBMCs. With 0 bases removed from V and 5 bases from J, the gap between germline ends came to 11 bases. The CDR3 is 15 amino acids. The germline CDR1 and CDR2 sequences are MNHNY and SVGAGI (reference sequence). Produced via immunoSEQ multiplex PCR; TCRdb's table is partial and in-frame only. The sample has about 81,000 clones, more than 85% seen once. Material: CD4+ T cells from blood (PBMCs), obtained 24 months after the transplant. The rearrangement links TRBV6-6 to TRBJ2-1; TRBD2 might be the D (5 bases). This sequence originates from a human patient who received a combined kidney and bone marrow transplant. Some of these T cells may belong to the graft donor. The chain's CDR3 is CASSYSSALDNEQFF. The CDR3 nucleotides are TGTGCCAGCAGTTACTCTAGCGCCCTCGACAATGAGCAGTTCTTC.